What follows are 9 T cell receptor beta chains derived from one specimen sequenced in a study of cytomegalovirus exposure and HLA in healthy donors. Both 60 Vbeta primers and 13 Jbeta primers went into the PCR. Here immunoSEQ multiplex PCR was the method, and the copy in TCRdb shows in-frame clones only, minus some. This table holds 140,000 to 150,000 clones, about 10% found once. Sequenced sample: PBMCs. Receptors were obtained from a man between 50 and 59 years old in good health and CMV-seronegative.

This clone was observed a few times. The chain recombines TRBV13 with TRBJ1-1; a weak D match, TRBD1 (6 bases). This CDR3 region has 17 residues. Germline V gene data show CDR1 as PRHDT and CDR2 as FYEKMQ (reference sequence). With 5 bases removed from V and 4 bases from J, the gap between germline ends came to 23 bases. The CDR3 DNA sequence: TGTGCCAGCAGCCCGCCGTGGGGCAGGGGTTCGATCACTGAAGCTTTCTTT. Translation gives CASSPPWGRGSITEAFF.

In its sample, this clone was seen a few times. The chain carries TRBV5-1 and TRBJ2-4; possibly TRBD2 for D (6 bases). The CDR3 is 16 amino acids. Trimming left V 0 bases short and J 1 base short, with 11 bases between. Germline values: CDR1 SGHRS, CDR2 YFSETQ. In DNA, the CDR3 is TGCGCCAGCAGCTTGGGGGTAGGAGGGGCCAAAAACATTCAGTACTTC. The encoded protein is CASSLGVGGAKNIQYF.

This clone was counted only a few times. Here the CDR3 reads CATSRDGYSSPTDTQYF. The DNA of the CDR3 is TGTGCCACCAGCAGAGATGGGTACAGCAGCCCCACAGATACGCAGTATTTT. This chain joins TRBV15 and TRBJ2-3; D is ambiguous. Germline lookup yields CDR1 LNHNV and CDR2 YYDKDF (reference sequence). The CDR3 runs 17 residues. With 0 bases removed from V and 2 bases from J, the gap between germline ends came to 15 bases.

The rearrangement joins TRBV5-1 to TRBJ2-5, with 8 bases identical to TRBD1. The CDR3 is 12 amino acids. Germline loops: CDR1 SGHRS, CDR2 YFSETQ. V lost 5 bases and J lost 3; bases outside the gene matches: 0. For the CDR3, the DNA is TGCGCCAGCAGGGACAGGGAAGAGACCCAGTACTTC. Its protein is CASRDREETQYF.

This clone was seen a few times. The J gene is TRBJ1-1, the V gene TRBV9; 9 nucleotides match TRBD1. The CDR3 covers 17 residues. Losses at the gene ends were 4 bases for V and 3 bases for J; bases not matched to a gene: 13. The germline V gene has CDR1 SGDLS and CDR2 YYNGEE. The CDR3 sequence: CASSPRDRAFRDTEAFF. CDR3 DNA sequence: TGTGCCAGCAGCCCCCGGGACAGGGCTTTCAGGGACACTGAAGCTTTCTTT.

This clone appeared a few times. The chain carries TRBV19 and TRBJ1-2; the D gene is possibly TRBD1 (6 bases). Trimming pared 7 bases from V and 7 bases from J, leaving 28 bases between. This CDR3 has 17 amino acids. Germline CDR1 reads LNHDA; CDR2 reads SQIVND (reference sequence). CDR3 sequence reads: CASTLGQSGIRLGGYTF. The CDR3 DNA follows: TGTGCCAGTACCCTAGGACAGTCGGGAATCCGCTTGGGTGGCTACACCTTC.

This chain connects TRBV10-2 to TRBJ2-7, with 8 bases fitting TRBD2. The V segment lost 6 bases and the J segment 2 bases; nucleotides outside the gene matches: 6. The CDR3 is 14 amino acids. The V gene's germline CDR1 is WSHSY and CDR2 SAAADI. In DNA form, the CDR3 reads TGCGCCAGCAGAGGCGGGGGGCCCACCTACGAGCAGTACTTC. Translated, it gives CASRGGGPTYEQYF.

The chain has TRBV29-1 and TRBJ1-2, with D possibly matching TRBD1 (5 bases). The V end lost 5 bases, the J end lost 4 bases, and 17 bases lay between the germline ends. The CDR3 runs to 14 residues. Looked up from germline, CDR1 is SQVTM and CDR2 is ANQGSEA. CDR3 DNA: TGCAGCGTTCTTGAAGGGGATTTACTCTATGGCTACACCTTC. Its translation is CSVLEGDLLYGYTF.

The rearrangement joins TRBV5-3 to TRBJ2-5; D gene unclear. TRBV5-3 has ORF status, its function being uncertain. V was trimmed by 4 bases and J by 5 bases, leaving 15 bases between them. The length of the CDR3 is 14 residues. As DNA, the CDR3 is TGTGCCAGAAGCCTCCTTGACCCTAGGGAGACCCAGTACTTC. Residues: CARSLLDPRETQYF.